The entry below describes one T cell receptor (beta chain). Its antigen remains unknown. V was clipped by 3 bases and J by 7 bases, with 13 bases between them. CDR1 is MGHRA and CDR2 is YSYEKL in the germline V gene. The CDR3 totals 15 residues. This sample was included in a study of cytomegalovirus exposure and HLA in healthy donors. Findings and caveats of the study: TCR beta V segments were, for the most part, productive about 87% or about 30% of the time in an earlier analysis. Among TCR beta chains, those listed as cytomegalovirus-associated numbered over 150. Rare sequences made up most TCRs, while some public TCRs were found in many donors. There were reportedly fewer N-insertions in an Asian-associated ancestry cluster than the roughly 670-donor mean, in a later analysis.

Amplification used 60 Vbeta primers and 13 Jbeta primers. Data came from immunoSEQ multiplex PCR; TCRdb stores just in-frame clones and leaves some out. Counted here are 200,000 to 250,000 clones, roughly 80% occurring once; the ten biggest clones make up 15%. The sample consisted of PBMCs. The chain links TRBV4-1 to TRBJ1-6; D not resolved. This sequence was found in a man aged 35-49 years in good health and CMV-seronegative. DNA of the CDR3: TGCGCCAGCAGCCATCCGACGGGAGCAAATTCACCCCTCCACTTT. Translated: CASSHPTGANSPLHF.